These 6 T cell receptor beta chains share one sample of origin, sequenced in a study of a mutant IDH1 vaccine in newly diagnosed glioma. The sample's time point: week 35, safety follow-up. With topical imiquimod, each dose of the vaccine consisted of 300 ug of mutant IDH1 20-mer peptide. Assay used: immunoSEQ multiplex PCR; TCRdb lists only in-frame clones, some missing. This repertoire shows about 56,000 clones, around 85% found once; its top ten account for roughly 1.6%. No cognate antigen is known for these TCRs. Sample: PBMCs, taken from a glioma patient whose treatment included an IDH1 peptide vaccine. Source of these receptors: a man in his forties or fifties with glioma.

The V call is TRBV5-1, the J call TRBJ2-1, with 9 bases fitting TRBD2. CDR3 size: 16 residues. The V segment lost 0 bases and the J segment 8 bases; nucleotides outside the gene matches: 9. Germline assignment: CDR1 SGHRS and CDR2 YFSETQ. As DNA, the CDR3 is TGCGCCAGCAGCTTGGTCGTTAGCGGGAGAGGGGATGAGCAGTTCTTC. It encodes CASSLVVSGRGDEQFF.

In this sample, this clone turned up once. The chain uses TRBV5-1 and TRBJ2-1, with a possible D match to TRBD2 (6 bases). Trimming took 4 bases from V and 6 from J, leaving 26 bases between them. Germline CDR1 and CDR2: SGHRS and YFSETQ. The CDR3 sequence is 18 residues long. The CDR3 region has the DNA TGCGCCAGCAGCAGATTGGGGGGAGGCGGGATAATCGTCAATGAGCAGTTCTTC. Amino acids: CASSRLGGGGIIVNEQFF.

The chain employs TRBV4-1 and TRBJ2-3; D gene unclear. Between the trimmed V and J ends, which lost 2 bases and 7 bases, there was a span of 22 bases. Germline CDR1 and CDR2: MGHRA and YSYEKL. CDR3 length: 17 amino acids. The DNA of the CDR3 is TGCGCCAGCAGCCAATCATCCGAGAGAGCGACGATTCATACGCAGTATTTT. Residues: CASSQSSERATIHTQYF.

The chain combines TRBV6-5 with TRBJ1-2, with 7 bases aligning to TRBD1. From germline, CDR1 is MNHEY and CDR2 SVGAGI. V gave up 0 bases and J gave up 8 bases; unmatched junction bases: 9. The CDR3 has 15 residues. CDR3 protein: CASSYSKRQGGGYTF. CDR3 coding DNA: TGTGCCAGCAGTTACTCGAAACGACAGGGAGGCGGCTACACCTTC.

This clone was observed a single time. This chain connects TRBV7-8 to TRBJ2-6; TRBD2 matches at 8 bases. CDR1 and CDR2 (germline): SGHVS, FQNEAQ. The CDR3 length is 18 residues. With V trimmed by 0 bases and J by 0 bases, 4 bases remained unmatched. The CDR3 nucleotides are TGTGCCAGCAGCTTAGCGGGACTAGATTTCTCTGGGGCCAACGTCCTGACTTTC. It is translated as CASSLAGLDFSGANVLTF. The whole variable domain, filled in from reference TRBV7-8 and TRBJ2-6, reads GAGVSQSPRYKVAKRGQDVALRCDPISGHVSLFWYQQALGQGPEFLTYFQNEAQLDKSGLPSDRFFAERPEGSVSTLKIQRTQQEDSAVYLCASSLAGLDFSGANVLTFGAGSRLTVL.

The genes are TRBV20-1 and TRBJ2-7, with D uncertain. V gave up 8 bases and J gave up 3 bases, with 11 bases separating them. Germline CDR1 DFQATT, CDR2 SNEGSKA (reference sequence). CDR3 length equals 11 residues. CDR3 nucleotide sequence: TGCAGTTCCGAATCCGGCTACGAGCAGTACTTC. It translates to CSSESGYEQYF.